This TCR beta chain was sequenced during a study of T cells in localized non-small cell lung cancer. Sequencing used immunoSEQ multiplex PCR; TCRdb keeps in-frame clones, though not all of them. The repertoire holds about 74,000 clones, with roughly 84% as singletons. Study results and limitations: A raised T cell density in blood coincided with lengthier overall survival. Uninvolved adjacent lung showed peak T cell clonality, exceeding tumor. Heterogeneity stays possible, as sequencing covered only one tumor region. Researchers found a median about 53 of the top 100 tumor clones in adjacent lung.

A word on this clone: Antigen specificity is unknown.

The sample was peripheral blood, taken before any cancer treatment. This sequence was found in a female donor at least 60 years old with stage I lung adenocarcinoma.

The CDR3, as DNA: TGTGCCAGCAACCGGGCAGGAGCTGGAAACACCATATATTTT. Translated, it gives CASNRAGAGNTIYF. The chain has TRBV2 and TRBJ1-3, with unresolved D. V was clipped by 7 bases and J by 2 bases, with 12 bases between them. The V gene's germline CDR1 is SNHLY and CDR2 FYNNEI. The CDR3 loop spans 14 amino acids.